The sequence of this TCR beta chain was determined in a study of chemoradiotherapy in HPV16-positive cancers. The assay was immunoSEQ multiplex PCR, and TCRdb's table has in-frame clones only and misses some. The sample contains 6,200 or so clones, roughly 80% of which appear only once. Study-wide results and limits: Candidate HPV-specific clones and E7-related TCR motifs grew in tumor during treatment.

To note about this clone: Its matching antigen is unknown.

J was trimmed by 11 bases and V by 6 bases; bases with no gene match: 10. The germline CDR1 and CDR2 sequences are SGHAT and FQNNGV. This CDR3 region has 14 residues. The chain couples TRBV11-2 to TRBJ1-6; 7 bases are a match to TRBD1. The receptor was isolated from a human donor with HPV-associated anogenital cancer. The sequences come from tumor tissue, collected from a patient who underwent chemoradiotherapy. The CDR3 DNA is TGTGCCAGCAGTCGACAGGGTTGGCTAGCACCCCTCCACTTT. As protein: CASSRQGWLAPLHF.